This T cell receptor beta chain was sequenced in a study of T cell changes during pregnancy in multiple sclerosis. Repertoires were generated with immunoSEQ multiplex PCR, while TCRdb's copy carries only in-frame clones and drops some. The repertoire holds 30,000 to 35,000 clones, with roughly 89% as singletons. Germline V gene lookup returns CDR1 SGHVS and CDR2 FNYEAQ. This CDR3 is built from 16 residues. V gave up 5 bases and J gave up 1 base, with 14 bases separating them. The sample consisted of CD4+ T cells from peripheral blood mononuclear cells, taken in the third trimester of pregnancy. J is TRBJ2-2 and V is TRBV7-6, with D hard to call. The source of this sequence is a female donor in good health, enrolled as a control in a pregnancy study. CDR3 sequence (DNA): TGTGCCAGCAGCCCTTCGCAGGCAATGAACACCGGGGAGCTGTTTTTT. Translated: CASSPSQAMNTGELFF. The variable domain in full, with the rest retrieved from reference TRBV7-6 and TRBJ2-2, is GAGVSQSPRYKVTKRGQDVALRCDPISGHVSLYWYRQALGQGPEFLTYFNYEAQQDKSGLPNDRFSAERPEGSISTLTIQRTEQRDSAMYRCASSPSQAMNTGELFFGEGSRLTVL.